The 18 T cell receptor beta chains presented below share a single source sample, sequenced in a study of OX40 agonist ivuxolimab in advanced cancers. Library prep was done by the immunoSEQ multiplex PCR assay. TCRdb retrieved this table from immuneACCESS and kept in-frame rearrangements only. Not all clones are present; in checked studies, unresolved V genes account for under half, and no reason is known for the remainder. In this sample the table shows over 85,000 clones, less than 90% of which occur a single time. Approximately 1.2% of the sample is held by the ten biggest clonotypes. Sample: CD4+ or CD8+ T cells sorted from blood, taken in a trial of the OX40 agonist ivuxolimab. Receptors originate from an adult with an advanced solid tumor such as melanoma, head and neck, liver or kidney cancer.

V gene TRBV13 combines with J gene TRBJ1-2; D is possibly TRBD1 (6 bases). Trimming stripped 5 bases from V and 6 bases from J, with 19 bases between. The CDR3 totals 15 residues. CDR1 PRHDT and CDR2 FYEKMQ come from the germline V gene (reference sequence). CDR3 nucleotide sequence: TGTGCCAGCAGCCAAACATACGGGGGGCTTGATGGCTACACCTTC. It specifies CASSQTYGGLDGYTF.

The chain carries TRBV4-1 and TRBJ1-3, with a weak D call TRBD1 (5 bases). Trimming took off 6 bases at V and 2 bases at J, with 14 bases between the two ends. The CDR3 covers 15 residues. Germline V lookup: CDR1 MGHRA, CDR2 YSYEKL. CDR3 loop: CASSRGHGAGNTIYF. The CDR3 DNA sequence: TGCGCCAGCAGTCGAGGACACGGTGCTGGAAACACCATATATTTT.

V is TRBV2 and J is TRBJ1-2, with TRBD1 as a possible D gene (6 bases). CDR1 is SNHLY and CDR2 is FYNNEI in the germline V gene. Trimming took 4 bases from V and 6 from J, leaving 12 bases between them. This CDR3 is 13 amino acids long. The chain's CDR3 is CASSARTENGYTF. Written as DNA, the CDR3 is TGTGCCAGCAGTGCTAGGACAGAGAATGGCTACACCTTC.

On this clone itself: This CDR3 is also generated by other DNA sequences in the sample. The CDR3 nucleotides are TGTGCCAGCAGTGCCGTTCGGACCGGGGAGCTGTTTTTT. This encodes CASSAVRTGELFF. The chain employs TRBV2 and TRBJ2-2, with D unresolved. Germline-derived CDR1 and CDR2 are SNHLY and FYNNEI. V was trimmed by 4 bases and J by 5 bases, leaving 8 bases between them. The CDR3 is 13 residues long.

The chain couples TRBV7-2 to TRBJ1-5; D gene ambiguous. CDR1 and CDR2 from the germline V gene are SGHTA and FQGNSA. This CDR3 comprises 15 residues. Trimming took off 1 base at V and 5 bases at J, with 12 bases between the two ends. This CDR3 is CASSLVGLSDQPQHF. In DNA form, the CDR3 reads TGTGCCAGCAGCTTAGTCGGGCTATCCGATCAGCCCCAGCATTTT. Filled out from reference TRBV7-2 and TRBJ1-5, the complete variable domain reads GAGVSQSPSNKVTEKGKDVELRCDPISGHTALYWYRQSLGQGLEFLIYFQGNSAPDKSGLPSDRFSAERTGGSVSTLTIQRTQQEDSAVYLCASSLVGLSDQPQHFGDGTRLSIL.

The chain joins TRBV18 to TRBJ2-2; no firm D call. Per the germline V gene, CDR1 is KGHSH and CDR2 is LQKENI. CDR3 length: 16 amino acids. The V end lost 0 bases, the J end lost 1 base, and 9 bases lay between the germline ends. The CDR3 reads CASSPPFPLNTGELFF. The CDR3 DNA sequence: TGTGCCAGCTCACCACCGTTCCCCTTGAACACCGGGGAGCTGTTTTTT.

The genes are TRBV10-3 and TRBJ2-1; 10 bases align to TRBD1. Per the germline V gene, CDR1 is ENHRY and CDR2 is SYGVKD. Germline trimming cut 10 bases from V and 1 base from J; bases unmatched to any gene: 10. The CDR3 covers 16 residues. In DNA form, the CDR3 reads TGTGCCACTAAGGGGACAGGGGTTCGTTCCTACAATGAGCAGTTCTTC. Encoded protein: CATKGTGVRSYNEQFF.

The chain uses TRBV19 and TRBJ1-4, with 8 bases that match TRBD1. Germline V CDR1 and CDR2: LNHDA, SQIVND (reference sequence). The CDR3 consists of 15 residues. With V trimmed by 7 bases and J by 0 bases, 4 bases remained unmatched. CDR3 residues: CASTDRGATNEKLFF. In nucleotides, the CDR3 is TGTGCCAGTACCGACAGGGGCGCAACTAATGAAAAACTGTTTTTT.

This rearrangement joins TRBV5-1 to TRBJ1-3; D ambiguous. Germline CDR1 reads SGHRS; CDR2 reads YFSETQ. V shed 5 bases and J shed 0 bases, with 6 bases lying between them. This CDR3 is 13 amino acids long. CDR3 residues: CASSPPSGNTIYF. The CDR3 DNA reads TGCGCCAGCAGTCCCCCCTCTGGAAACACCATATATTTT.

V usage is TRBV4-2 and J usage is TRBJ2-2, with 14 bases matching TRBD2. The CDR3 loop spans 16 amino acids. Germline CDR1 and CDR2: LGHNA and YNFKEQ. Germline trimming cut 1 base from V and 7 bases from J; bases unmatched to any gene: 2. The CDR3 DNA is TGTGCCAGCAGCCAAGTGGGACTAGCGGGGGACGGGGAGCTGTTTTTT. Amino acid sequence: CASSQVGLAGDGELFF.

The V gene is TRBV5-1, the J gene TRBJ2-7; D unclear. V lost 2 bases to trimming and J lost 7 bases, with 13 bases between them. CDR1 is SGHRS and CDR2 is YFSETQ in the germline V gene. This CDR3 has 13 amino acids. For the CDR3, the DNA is TGCGCCAGCAGCTTAGAGAGTCCTACGGAGCAGTACTTC. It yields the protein CASSLESPTEQYF.

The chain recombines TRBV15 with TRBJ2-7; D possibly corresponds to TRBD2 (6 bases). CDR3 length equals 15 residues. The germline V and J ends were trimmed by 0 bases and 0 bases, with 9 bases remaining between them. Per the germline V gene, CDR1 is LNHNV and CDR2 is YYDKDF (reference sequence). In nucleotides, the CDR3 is TGTGCCACCAGCAGAGAGGGGACTGCCTCCTACGAGCAGTACGTC. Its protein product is CATSREGTASYEQYV.

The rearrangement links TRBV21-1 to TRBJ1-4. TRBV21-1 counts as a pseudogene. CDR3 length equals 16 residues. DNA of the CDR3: TGTGCCAGCAGCACCAACGAGGGGGGGTCTAATGAAAAACTGTTTTTT. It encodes CASSTNEGGSNEKLFF.

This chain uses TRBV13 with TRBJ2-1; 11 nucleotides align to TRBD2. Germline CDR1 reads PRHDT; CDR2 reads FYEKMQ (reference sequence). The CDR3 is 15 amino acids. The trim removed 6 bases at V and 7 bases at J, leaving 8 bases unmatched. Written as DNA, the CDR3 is TGTGCCAGCAGGATTCGGAGGACTAGCGGGAATGAGCAGTTCTTC. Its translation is CASRIRRTSGNEQFF.

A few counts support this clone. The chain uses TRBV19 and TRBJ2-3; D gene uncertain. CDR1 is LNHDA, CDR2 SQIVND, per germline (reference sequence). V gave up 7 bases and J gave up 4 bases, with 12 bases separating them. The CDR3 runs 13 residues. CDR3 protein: CASTRRVADTQYF. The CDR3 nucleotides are TGTGCCAGTACTCGAAGGGTAGCAGATACGCAGTATTTT.

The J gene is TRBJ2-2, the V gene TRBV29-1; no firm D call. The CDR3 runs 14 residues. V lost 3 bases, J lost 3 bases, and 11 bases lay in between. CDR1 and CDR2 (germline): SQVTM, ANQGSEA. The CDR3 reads CSVESRAHTGELFF. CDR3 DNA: TGCAGCGTTGAGTCCAGAGCCCACACCGGGGAGCTGTTTTTT.

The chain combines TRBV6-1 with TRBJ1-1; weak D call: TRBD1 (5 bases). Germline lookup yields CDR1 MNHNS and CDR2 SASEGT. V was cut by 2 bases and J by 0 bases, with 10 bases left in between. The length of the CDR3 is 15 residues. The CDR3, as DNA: TGTGCCAGCAGTGAAAGGAGGGGATTGAACACTGAAGCTTTCTTT. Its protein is CASSERRGLNTEAFF.

The CDR3 spells CASREAANTGELFF. The CDR3 DNA sequence: TGTGCCAGCCGGGAGGCGGCGAACACCGGGGAGCTGTTTTTT. The chain uses TRBV7-2 and TRBJ2-2; 7 bases agree with TRBD2. The CDR3 has 14 residues. Germline trimming cut 8 bases from V and 0 bases from J; bases unmatched to any gene: 3. Germline V gene sequence: CDR1 SGHTA, CDR2 FQGNSA.